The 15 T cell receptor beta chains presented below share a single source sample, sequenced in a study of blood T cells in healthy people across ages. Using a J-beta primer mix together with a sample-barcoded 5' primer, a second PCR was run for roughly 6 to 12 cycles. TCRdb used MiXCR to reprocess the 5' RACE reads, holding one entry per CDR3 protein. This table holds about 830,000 distinct CDR3 sequences, roughly 50% found once. Sequencing used blood. The receptors here all came from a man under 40 in good health.

This clonotype was detected a few times. The chain is built from TRBV20-1 and TRBJ2-7; D is undetermined. This CDR3 has 14 amino acids. Looked up from germline, CDR1 is DFQATT and CDR2 is SNEGSKA (reference sequence). Trimming cost V 2 bases and J 2 bases, with 13 bases left between them. The CDR3 protein is CSARWPQAAYEQYF. DNA of the CDR3: TGCAGTGCTAGATGGCCCCAGGCGGCCTACGAGCAGTACTTC.

This chain links TRBV21-1 with TRBJ2-5. TRBV21-1 is reported as a pseudogene. This CDR3 has 9 amino acids. Here the CDR3 reads CASSKAQYF. The CDR3 DNA follows: TGTGCCAGCAGCAAGGCCCAGTACTTC.

This clonotype showed up just once. This rearrangement joins TRBV6-5 to TRBJ2-2; D is possibly TRBD1 (6 bases). This CDR3 has 14 amino acids. CDR1 and CDR2 (germline): MNHEY, SVGAGI. The V and J ends lost 10 bases and 4 bases respectively, with 16 bases between them. As DNA, the CDR3 is TGTGCCACACAGGGTAATTATGGCACCGGGGAGCTGTTTTTT. Translating it yields CATQGNYGTGELFF.

The gene calls are TRBV6-1 and TRBJ2-7; D call uncertain. Germline-derived CDR1 and CDR2 are MNHNS and SASEGT. This CDR3 is 13 amino acids long. V was trimmed by 0 bases and J by 3 bases, leaving 6 bases between them. CDR3 region: CASSEADDYEQYF. The CDR3 DNA follows: TGTGCCAGCAGTGAAGCGGACGACTACGAGCAGTACTTC.

The CDR3 reads CASSPKVSLYQETQYF. CDR3 coding DNA: TGTGCCAGCAGCCCAAAGGTTTCACTTTACCAAGAGACCCAGTACTTC. The chain combines TRBV7-9 with TRBJ2-5, with unresolved D. Deletions cut 5 bases from V and 0 bases from J, with 16 bases between. The CDR3 sequence is 16 residues long. The V gene's germline CDR1 is SEHNR and CDR2 FQNEAQ (reference sequence).

This sequence joins TRBV15 and TRBJ2-5; D ambiguous. V was cut by 5 bases and J by 3 bases, with 13 bases left in between. CDR1 and CDR2 (germline): LNHNV, YYDKDF (reference sequence). There are 14 residues in the CDR3. The CDR3 here is CATSFGRQKETQYF. DNA of the CDR3: TGTGCCACCAGCTTTGGACGGCAAAAAGAGACCCAGTACTTC.

A word on this clonotype: Germline and junction disagree at one end, which may indicate a read error. The chain recombines TRBV7-2 with TRBJ2-5, with 8 nucleotides matching TRBD1. This CDR3 has 15 amino acids. The germline V gene has CDR1 SGHTA and CDR2 FQGNSA. CDR3 in amino acids: CAGSLAGGVGETQYF. CDR3 nucleotides: TGTGCCGGCAGCTTGGCAGGGGGCGTCGGAGAGACCCAGTACTTC.

The chain combines TRBV29-1 with TRBJ2-5; TRBD2 might be the D (5 bases). Germline CDR1 and CDR2: SQVTM and ANQGSEA. The CDR3 loop spans 12 amino acids. V was trimmed by 6 bases and J by 5 bases, leaving 13 bases between them. As DNA, the CDR3 is TGCAGCGTAGCGAAGAGGAGGGAGACCCAGTACTTC. Residues: CSVAKRRETQYF. The full variable domain, rest sourced from reference TRBV29-1 and TRBJ2-5, is SAVISQKPSRDICQRGTSLTIQCQVDSQVTMMFWYRQQPGQSLTLIATANQGSEATYESGFVIDKFPISRPNLTFSTLTVSNMSPEDSSIYLCSVAKRRETQYFGPGTRLLVL.

This clonotype was detected only a few times. The chain recombines TRBV29-1 with TRBJ2-1; 14 nucleotides agree with TRBD2. After removal of 7 bases from V and 15 bases from J, the junction contained 5 bases not matched to a gene. The CDR3 totals 11 residues. Germline values: CDR1 SQVTM, CDR2 ANQGSEA. The CDR3 coding sequence is TGCAGCGGCGGACTAGCGGGAGGTGTGTTCTTC. Residues: CSGGLAGGVFF.

This clonotype was observed a handful of times. The rearrangement links TRBV5-1 to TRBJ2-1; 10 nucleotides agree with TRBD1. This CDR3 spans 13 amino acids. The germline V gene has CDR1 SGHRS and CDR2 YFSETQ. The ends lost 7 bases at V and 9 bases at J; junction bases unmatched: 7. CDR3: CASWTGGIGEQFF. CDR3 sequence (DNA): TGCGCCAGCTGGACAGGGGGGATCGGTGAGCAGTTCTTC.

The chain carries TRBV11-2 and TRBJ2-1; no definite D call. The V end was cut by 5 bases, the J end by 7 bases, with 12 bases between. The CDR3 is 13 amino acids. CDR1 is SGHAT and CDR2 is FQNNGV in the germline V gene. In DNA form, the CDR3 reads TGTGCCAGCAGCCCGAACCCCCAAAATGAGCAGTTCTTC. Its translation: CASSPNPQNEQFF.

The chain couples TRBV2 to TRBJ1-2, with D unresolved. CDR1 is SNHLY and CDR2 is FYNNEI in the germline V gene. Trimming took off 7 bases at V and 0 bases at J, with 12 bases between the two ends. This CDR3 has 14 residues. The CDR3 here is CASMDSESNYGYTF. The CDR3 DNA sequence: TGTGCCAGCATGGACTCTGAATCTAACTATGGCTACACCTTC.

This clonotype was picked up one time. The chain carries TRBV4-2 and TRBJ2-3; D unclear. Germline CDR1 LGHNA, CDR2 YNFKEQ. The V gene lost 6 bases and the J gene lost 6 bases, with 10 bases spanning the gap. This CDR3 has 12 amino acids. The CDR3 sequence: CASRGLFDTQYF. The CDR3 DNA reads TGTGCCAGCAGGGGTCTTTTTGATACGCAGTATTTT.

The V and J genes are TRBV6-5 and TRBJ1-2; 7 bases are shared with TRBD1. From germline, CDR1 is MNHEY and CDR2 SVGAGI. The V and J ends lost 5 bases and 7 bases, in that order; junction bases with no gene match: 4. The CDR3 consists of 12 residues. The CDR3 DNA is TGTGCCAGCAGTGACAGGGTGCGTGGCTACACCTTC. It codes for CASSDRVRGYTF.

This chain joins TRBV2 and TRBJ2-7; D ambiguous. Trimming pared 11 bases from V and 3 bases from J, leaving 11 bases between. Germline V CDR1 and CDR2: SNHLY, FYNNEI. This CDR3 is 11 amino acids long. The CDR3 DNA reads as TGTGCCGGTGGGGTGATCTACGAGCAGTACTTC. It yields the protein CAGGVIYEQYF.